These 23 T cell receptor beta chains originate from one sample sequenced in a study of blood T cell repertoires in COVID-19 (dated by TCRdb to 2018 to 2020). Preparation of the library involved the immunoSEQ multiplex PCR assay. TCRdb carries this immuneACCESS record with in-frame sequences only. Its versions omit some clonotypes, under half of them owing to an unresolved V gene in the studies checked, with the rest unexplained. Recorded for this sample are under 150,000 clones; approximately 89% of them occurred a single time. Around 4.5% of the sample is in the top ten clones. The specimen sequenced was peripheral blood. These receptor sequences come from a human donor in a cohort sampled during active COVID-19.

The chain uses TRBV24-1 and TRBJ2-3; 7 nucleotides match TRBD2. The CDR3 is 15 residues long. Germline loops: CDR1 KGHDR, CDR2 SFDVKD. The V segment lost 3 bases and the J segment 4 bases; nucleotides outside the gene matches: 6. DNA for the CDR3: TGTGCCACCAGTGATGACGGCGGGAGATCAGATACGCAGTATTTT. Translation: CATSDDGGRSDTQYF.

J is TRBJ2-5 and V is TRBV9, with TRBD2 matching 11 bases. The trim removed 4 bases at V and 5 bases at J, leaving 16 bases unmatched. The CDR3 sequence is 18 residues long. Per the germline V gene, CDR1 is SGDLS and CDR2 is YYNGEE. Here the CDR3 reads CASSSSGGTPTRGETQYF. DNA for the CDR3: TGTGCCAGCAGCTCTAGCGGGGGGACCCCCACCCGCGGGGAGACCCAGTACTTC. Full variable domain (outside the CDR3, taken from reference TRBV9 and TRBJ2-5): DSGVTQTPKHLITATGQRVTLRCSPRSGDLSVYWYQQSLDQGLQFLIQYYNGEERAKGNILERFSAQQFPDLHSELNLSSLELGDSALYFCASSSSGGTPTRGETQYFGPGTRLLVL.

In this sample, this clone turned up once. The V and J genes are TRBV6-6 and TRBJ2-1; the D gene is possibly TRBD2 (6 bases). CDR1 and CDR2 (germline): MNHNY, SVGAGI (reference sequence). Trimming stripped 6 bases from V and 7 bases from J, with 16 bases between. CDR3 size: 14 residues. CDR3 residues: CASRGLTSRNEQFF. In DNA, the CDR3 is TGTGCCAGCAGGGGACTTACTTCTCGAAATGAGCAGTTCTTC.

The count of this clone is one. The rearrangement uses TRBV15 and TRBJ2-1; 9 nucleotides agree with TRBD2. CDR3 length equals 15 residues. Germline values: CDR1 LNHNV, CDR2 YYDKDF (reference sequence). Trimming removed 6 bases from V and 4 bases from J; junction bases left unmatched: 7. The CDR3 region has the DNA TGTGCCACCAGTGGAGGCGGGGGGGCTTACAATGAGCAGTTCTTC. Its protein is CATSGGGGAYNEQFF.

The chain uses TRBV6-5 and TRBJ2-1, with TRBD1 identical over 7 bases. The germline V gene encodes CDR1 MNHEY and CDR2 SVGAGI. The CDR3 length is 16 residues. The J segment lost 2 bases and the V segment lost 2 bases, leaving 6 bases of the junction unmatched. The CDR3 loop is CASSYDRVPTYNEQFF. The DNA for the CDR3 is TGTGCCAGCAGTTACGACAGGGTCCCTACCTACAATGAGCAGTTCTTC.

This chain links TRBV24-1 with TRBJ1-1; no definite D call. The V end lost 0 bases, the J end lost 7 bases, and 20 bases lay between the germline ends. This CDR3 comprises 17 residues. Per the germline V gene, CDR1 is KGHDR and CDR2 is SFDVKD. The CDR3 spells CATSDLWRRSHNVEAFF. CDR3 bases: TGTGCCACCAGTGATTTGTGGCGGAGAAGCCATAATGTTGAAGCTTTCTTT.

This clone was seen only once. The V gene is TRBV5-4, the J gene TRBJ1-6, with 10 bases matching TRBD1. The CDR3 consists of 18 residues. The germline gives CDR1 SGHNT, CDR2 YYREEE (reference sequence). The V and J ends lost 1 base and 1 base, in that order; junction bases with no gene match: 5. The CDR3 sequence: CASSLPGTGASYNSPLHF. In DNA form, the CDR3 reads TGTGCCAGCAGCTTGCCCGGGACAGGGGCTTCCTATAATTCACCCCTCCACTTT.

The V call is TRBV4-3, the J call TRBJ2-4, with TRBD2 identical over 7 bases. Germline V gene data show CDR1 as LGHNA and CDR2 as YSLEER. CDR3 length: 17 amino acids. Unmatched junction bases numbered 6, after V lost 1 base and J lost 0 bases. DNA for the CDR3: TGCGCCAGCAGCCAAGGGTTGGGCGGGAGAGCCAAAAACATTCAGTACTTC. This sequence encodes CASSQGLGGRAKNIQYF.

The CDR3 here is CASSLLSGSGVKTQYF. The CDR3 DNA sequence: TGTGCCAGCAGTTTATTAAGCGGGAGCGGGGTAAAGACCCAGTACTTC. V and J are TRBV28 and TRBJ2-5; the match to TRBD2 covers 8 bases. Trimming took 1 base from V and 6 from J; bases not matched to a gene: 10. The CDR3 totals 16 residues. Germline V gene sequence: CDR1 MDHEN, CDR2 SYDVKM. The full variable domain, rest sourced from reference TRBV28 and TRBJ2-5, is DVKVTQSSRYLVKRTGEKVFLECVQDMDHENMFWYRQDPGLGLRLIYFSYDVKMKEKGDIPEGYSVSREKKERFSLILESASTNQTSMYLCASSLLSGSGVKTQYFGPGTRLLVL.

The gene calls are TRBV20-1 and TRBJ2-1; 13 nucleotides match TRBD2. V trimming: 3 bases; J trimming: 2 bases; junction bases outside the gene matches: 7. Germline loops: CDR1 DFQATT, CDR2 SNEGSKA (reference sequence). CDR3 length: 17 amino acids. This CDR3 is CSASAWTSGGAYNEQFF. CDR3 DNA: TGCAGTGCTAGTGCATGGACTAGCGGGGGCGCCTACAATGAGCAGTTCTTC.

The chain uses TRBV6-5 and TRBJ2-7; the D gene is possibly TRBD1 (6 bases). Germline CDR1 reads MNHEY; CDR2 reads SVGAGI. The ends were cut back, 6 bases at V and 1 base at J, with 10 bases in the middle. This CDR3 comprises 13 residues. The CDR3 loop is CASRMTGSYEQYV. CDR3 nucleotide sequence: TGTGCCAGCAGAATGACAGGATCCTACGAGCAGTACGTC.

This chain joins TRBV7-8 and TRBJ2-3; TRBD1 matches at 9 bases. This CDR3 contains 15 residues. Germline-derived CDR1 and CDR2 are SGHVS and FQNEAQ. V lost 5 bases, J lost 1 base, and 4 bases stayed unmatched. This CDR3 reads CASSRTGARTDTQYF. The CDR3 DNA follows: TGTGCCAGCAGCCGGACAGGGGCCCGCACAGATACGCAGTATTTT. The full variable domain, its missing parts supplied by reference TRBV7-8 and TRBJ2-3, is GAGVSQSPRYKVAKRGQDVALRCDPISGHVSLFWYQQALGQGPEFLTYFQNEAQLDKSGLPSDRFFAERPEGSVSTLKIQRTQQEDSAVYLCASSRTGARTDTQYFGPGTRLTVL.

This clone was observed a few times. The CDR3 nucleotides are TGTGCCAGCAGCTCCTCATTAAGACAGGGACAGGCTTATGGCTACACCTTC. This codes for CASSSSLRQGQAYGYTF. The rearrangement joins TRBV7-2 to TRBJ1-2, with TRBD1 matching 8 bases. Germline CDR1 and CDR2: SGHTA and FQGNSA. CDR3 length equals 17 residues. V lost 4 bases to trimming and J lost 5 bases; unmatched junction nucleotides: 15. Full variable domain (missing parts from reference TRBV7-2 and TRBJ1-2): GAGVSQSPSNKVTEKGKDVELRCDPISGHTALYWYRQSLGQGLEFLIYFQGNSAPDKSGLPSDRFSAERTGGSVSTLTIQRTQQEDSAVYLCASSSSLRQGQAYGYTFGSGTRLTVV.

The chain combines TRBV11-2 with TRBJ2-7; 8 nucleotides match TRBD2. CDR3 length: 13 amino acids. Germline lookup yields CDR1 SGHAT and CDR2 FQNNGV. V trimming: 4 bases; J trimming: 7 bases; junction bases outside the gene matches: 6. The CDR3 DNA reads TGTGCCAGCAGCTCGGGAGGGCTTAGGGAGCAGTACGTC. Amino acid sequence: CASSSGGLREQYV.

The CDR3: CASSLAGAGADTQYF. The CDR3 DNA is TGTGCCAGCAGCCTAGCGGGAGCCGGGGCAGATACGCAGTATTTT. V and J are TRBV11-3 and TRBJ2-3; 10 nucleotides align to TRBD2. The CDR3 consists of 15 residues. Per the germline V gene, CDR1 is SGHNT and CDR2 is YENEEA. The V segment lost 5 bases and the J segment 4 bases; nucleotides outside the gene matches: 6.

CDR3 sequence (DNA): TGTGCCAGCATTCCCCCCTTGGGGGGGAAGACCCAGTACTTC. The encoded protein is CASIPPLGGKTQYF. The V and J genes are TRBV2 and TRBJ2-5; TRBD2 matches at 7 bases. J lost 6 bases, V lost 7 bases, and 11 bases had no gene match. The germline V gene has CDR1 SNHLY and CDR2 FYNNEI. The CDR3 loop spans 14 amino acids.

This chain uses TRBV5-1 with TRBJ2-2, with TRBD1 matching over 8 bases. The junction had 4 bases not matched to a gene; V was cut back by 0 bases and J by 6 bases. This CDR3 is 15 amino acids long. Germline V CDR1 and CDR2: SGHRS, YFSETQ. CDR3 DNA: TGCGCCAGCAGCTTGGAGGCAGGGGGCGCCGGGGAGCTGTTTTTT. It specifies CASSLEAGGAGELFF.

The gene calls are TRBV27 and TRBJ2-6, with D unresolved. This CDR3 is built from 20 residues. V dropped 7 bases and J dropped 0 bases, with 25 bases sitting between them. The germline gives CDR1 MNHEY, CDR2 SMNVEV (reference sequence). The CDR3 coding sequence is TGTGCCAGCAACCCCAGTTTATCACAGCTAAATTTCTCTGGGGCCAACGTCCTGACTTTC. It codes for CASNPSLSQLNFSGANVLTF.

CDR3 loop: CSASRAGGTGELFF. The CDR3 bases are TGCAGTGCTAGTCGGGCGGGAGGCACCGGGGAGCTGTTTTTT. The rearrangement joins TRBV20-1 to TRBJ2-2; 8 bases are a match to TRBD2. The CDR3 loop spans 14 amino acids. Looked up from germline, CDR1 is DFQATT and CDR2 is SNEGSKA (reference sequence). V was pared by 3 bases and J by 4 bases, with 4 bases of the junction left unmatched.

The chain carries TRBV6-2 or TRBV6-3 and TRBJ1-2; 7 bases map to TRBD1. With V trimmed by 5 bases and J by 5 bases, 5 bases remained unmatched. CDR1 and CDR2 (germline): MNHEY, SVGEGT. CDR3 length: 13 residues. The CDR3 DNA follows: TGTGCCAGCAGTCACCGGGACAGTTATGGCTACACCTTC. It encodes CASSHRDSYGYTF.

The chain employs TRBV7-9 and TRBJ2-3; 8 nucleotides match TRBD1. From germline, CDR1 is SEHNR and CDR2 FQNEAQ (reference sequence). V gave up 5 bases and J gave up 4 bases; unmatched junction bases: 8. CDR3 length: 15 residues. The CDR3 loop reads CASSPGQGVPDTQYF. The CDR3 region has the DNA TGTGCCAGCAGCCCTGGACAGGGTGTCCCAGATACGCAGTATTTT.

The V gene is TRBV9, the J gene TRBJ1-5, with D maybe TRBD1 (5 bases). Germline assignment: CDR1 SGDLS and CDR2 YYNGEE. V gave up 3 bases and J gave up 0 bases, with 10 bases separating them. CDR3 length: 15 residues. The CDR3 nucleotides are TGTGCCAGCAGCGCGACAGCTTATAGCAATCAGCCCCAGCATTTT. Translation gives CASSATAYSNQPQHF.

The rearrangement joins TRBV19 to TRBJ2-3; 8 positions match TRBD2. V shed 5 bases, J shed 3 bases, and the junction held 4 bases outside the gene matches. The germline CDR1 and CDR2 sequences are LNHDA and SQIVND (reference sequence). This CDR3 contains 14 residues. The CDR3 bases are TGTGCCAGTAGTTTGGGACTAGTAACAGATACGCAGTATTTT. This sequence encodes CASSLGLVTDTQYF. The full variable domain, in which reference TRBV19 and TRBJ2-3 provide the parts outside the CDR3, is DGGITQSPKYLFRKEGQNVTLSCEQNLNHDAMYWYRQDPGQGLRLIYYSQIVNDFQKGDIAEGYSVSREKKESFPLTVTSAQKNPTAFYLCASSLGLVTDTQYFGPGTRLTVL.